These T cell receptor beta chains were read from a single sample in a study of blood T cell repertoires in COVID-19. The protocol was immunoSEQ multiplex PCR, while the TCRdb copy is restricted to in-frame clones and leaves out a portion. The sample lists about 170,000 clones, approximately 91% occurring once. The sample taken for sequencing was PBMCs or T cells enriched from blood (not recorded which). These receptors came from a woman aged 18-29 years who had recovered from COVID-19. CDR3s include the opening cysteine and the closing phenylalanine or tryptophan. Fields, in order: V gene, J gene, clone size, D gene, CDR3 protein, CDR3 DNA. D genes are given only for firm matches. Not all rows give a size; the values are once, few, many and, for expanded clones, a class.

>TRBV28|TRBJ2-3|once|TRBD1
CASSLTGGGDTQYF
TGTGCCAGCAGTTTAACAGGGGGCGGAGATACGCAGTATTTT
>TRBV6-6|TRBJ1-5|-|-
CASSYSQGRSNQPQHF
TGTGCCAGCAGTTACTCACAGGGTAGGAGCAATCAGCCCCAGCATTTT
>TRBV6-5|TRBJ1-6|once|TRBD1
CASRPGTGSSPLHF
TGTGCCAGCAGGCCCGGGACAGGGAGTTCACCCCTCCACTTT
>TRBV14|TRBJ1-3|-|TRBD1
CASSQFRGRNTIYF
TGTGCCAGCAGCCAATTCAGGGGGAGAAACACCATATATTTT
>TRBV7-9|TRBJ2-7|-|TRBD1
CASSRGTDEQYF
TGTGCCAGCAGCAGAGGGACAGACGAGCAGTACTTC
>TRBV3-1/TRBV3-2|TRBJ2-6|-|-
CASSPSSGANVLTF
TGTGCCAGCAGCCCGAGCTCTGGGGCCAACGTCCTGACTTTC
>TRBV10-3|TRBJ2-1|-|TRBD2
CAISAFTSGINNEQFF
TGTGCCATCAGTGCCTTCACTAGCGGGATTAACAATGAGCAGTTCTTC
>TRBV27|TRBJ2-1|-|TRBD2
CASSSGGLAVNEQFF
TGTGCCAGCAGTTCGGGGGGACTAGCGGTCAATGAGCAGTTCTTC
>TRBV30|TRBJ1-2|-|TRBD1
CAWSQTATGMGGYTF
TGTGCCTGGAGCCAAACGGCGACAGGGATGGGAGGCTACACCTTC
>TRBV28|TRBJ2-1|-|-
CASSPPGLLSNEQFF
TGTGCCAGCAGTCCACCGGGACTCCTCTCTAATGAGCAGTTCTTC
>TRBV19|TRBJ1-4|-|-
CASSKLPGRRATNEKLFF
TGTGCCAGTAGCAAATTACCGGGACGGAGGGCTACTAATGAAAAACTGTTTTTT
>TRBV10-1|TRBJ1-1|-|-
CASSPRPPGNTEAFF
TGCGCCAGCAGTCCTCGTCCCCCCGGGAACACTGAAGCTTTCTTT
>TRBV19|TRBJ1-5|once|-
CASSPSYSNQPQHF
TGTGCCAGTAGTCCCAGTTATAGCAATCAGCCCCAGCATTTT
>TRBV30|TRBJ2-3|-|-
CAWNLWGGGDTQYF
TGTGCCTGGAACTTGTGGGGAGGAGGAGATACGCAGTATTTT
>TRBV28|TRBJ2-7|-|TRBD1
CASRGTGPGEQYF
TGTGCCAGCCGCGGGACAGGGCCGGGCGAGCAGTACTTC
>TRBV7-2|TRBJ2-1|-|TRBD2
CASSLAKRLAGEIYNEQFF
TGTGCCAGCAGCTTAGCCAAACGACTAGCGGGAGAGATATACAATGAGCAGTTCTTC
>TRBV25-1|TRBJ2-7|-|TRBD1
CASSDRTGGSYEQYF
TGTGCCAGCAGTGATCGGACAGGGGGCTCCTACGAGCAGTACTTC
>TRBV28|TRBJ2-1|-|TRBD1
CASSQGGEAYNEQFF
TGTGCCAGCAGTCAAGGGGGCGAGGCCTACAATGAGCAGTTCTTC
>TRBV28|TRBJ2-7|-|TRBD1
CASSLDRVEQYF
TGTGCCAGCAGTTTGGACAGGGTCGAGCAGTACTTC
>TRBV5-1|TRBJ1-6|-|-
CASSLARSFPGADSPLHF
TGCGCCAGCAGCTTGGCTCGGTCATTTCCAGGGGCCGACTCACCCCTCCACTTT
>TRBV10-3|TRBJ2-2|once|-
CAISGTRRETGELFF
TGTGCCATCTCCGGGACTCGAAGGGAGACCGGGGAGCTGTTTTTT
>TRBV4-1|TRBJ2-3|once|TRBD2
CASSQAGGTSTDTQYF
TGCGCCAGCAGCCAAGCGGGAGGGACTAGCACAGATACGCAGTATTTT
>TRBV6-6|TRBJ2-7|-|TRBD1
CASNHGQGAYEQYF
TGTGCCAGCAACCACGGACAGGGGGCCTACGAGCAGTACTTC
>TRBV2|TRBJ2-1|-|-
CASQFGQDYNEQFF
TGTGCCAGCCAATTTGGGCAGGATTACAATGAGCAGTTCTTC
>TRBV5-4|TRBJ1-1|-|-
CASSLTSNTEAFF
TGTGCCAGCAGCTTGACATCGAACACTGAAGCTTTCTTT
>TRBV7-2|TRBJ2-1|-|-
CASSFSVPMGDEQFF
TGTGCCAGCAGCTTCTCGGTCCCGATGGGCGATGAGCAGTTCTTC
>TRBV19|TRBJ1-5|-|-
CASSIIGSNQPQHF
TGTGCCAGTAGTATAATTGGCAGCAATCAGCCCCAGCATTTT
>TRBV19|TRBJ2-1|-|TRBD2
CASSLTLAGRNNEQFF
TGTGCCAGTAGTCTGACACTAGCGGGACGGAACAATGAGCAGTTCTTC
>TRBV13|TRBJ1-3|-|-
CASSSLQVGAGNTIYF
TGTGCCAGCAGCTCGTTACAGGTCGGAGCTGGAAACACCATATATTTT
>TRBV7-8|TRBJ2-1|-|TRBD2
CASSWTSGSHNEQFF
TGTGCCAGCAGCTGGACTAGCGGGAGCCACAATGAGCAGTTCTTC
>TRBV12-3/TRBV12-4|TRBJ1-4|-|-
CASGLLSGEKLFF
TGTGCCAGCGGACTGCTTTCCGGTGAAAAACTGTTTTTT
>TRBV28|TRBJ2-7|-|TRBD2
CASSSHGGMAEQYF
TGTGCCAGCAGTTCCCACGGGGGGATGGCCGAGCAGTACTTC
>TRBV6-5|TRBJ2-3|-|-
CASQNGGSRTDTQYF
TGTGCCAGCCAGAATGGGGGGTCCCGCACAGATACGCAGTATTTT
>TRBV7-3|TRBJ2-3|-|-
CASSPAGDTQYF
TGTGCCAGCAGCCCCGCGGGGGATACGCAGTATTTT
>TRBV19|TRBJ1-5|-|-
CASTRRENQPQHF
TGTGCCAGTACCCGGAGGGAAAATCAGCCCCAGCATTTT
>TRBV7-9|TRBJ2-7|-|-
CASSPRAGPYEQYF
TGTGCCAGCAGCCCCCGCGCGGGACCCTACGAGCAGTACTTC
>TRBV28|TRBJ1-2|-|-
CASSPQYLGYTF
TGTGCCAGCAGCCCTCAGTATCTGGGCTACACCTTC